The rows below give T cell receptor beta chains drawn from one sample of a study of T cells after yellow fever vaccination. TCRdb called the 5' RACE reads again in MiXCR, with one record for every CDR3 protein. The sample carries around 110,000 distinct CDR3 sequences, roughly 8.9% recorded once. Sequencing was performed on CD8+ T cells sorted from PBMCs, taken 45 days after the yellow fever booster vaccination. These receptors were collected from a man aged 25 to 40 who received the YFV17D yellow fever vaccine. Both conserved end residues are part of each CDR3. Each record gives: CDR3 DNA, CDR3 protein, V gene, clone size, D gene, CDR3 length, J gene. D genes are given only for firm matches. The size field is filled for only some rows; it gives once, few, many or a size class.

TGTGCCAGCAGTAAGGGTACTAGCAGCACAGATACGCAGTATTTT | CASSKGTSSTDTQYF | TRBV5-4 | few | NA | 15 | TRBJ2-3
TGTGCCAACCTAAGACCGGGACAAGCGGGGTGGGCTAATGAAAAACTGTTTTTT | CANLRPGQAGWANEKLFF | TRBV7-4 | many | NA | 18 | TRBJ1-4
TGTGCCAGCAGCGCTAGCGGGAGGCCGAACACCGGGGAGCTGTTTTTT | CASSASGRPNTGELFF | TRBV9 | many | TRBD2 | 16 | TRBJ2-2
TGCAGCGTTATGGGTGGGCAGGCCTACGAGCAGTACTTC | CSVMGGQAYEQYF | TRBV29-1 | many | NA | 13 | TRBJ2-7
TGTGCCAGCAGCTTCGAGGAAACCACAGATACGCAGTATTTT | CASSFEETTDTQYF | TRBV5-6 | many | NA | 14 | TRBJ2-3
TGTGCCAGCAGCCAAGGCCCGCGCTTAGGGGACGAGCAGTACTTC | CASSQGPRLGDEQYF | TRBV14 | many | NA | 15 | TRBJ2-7
TGTGCCAGCAGCTTCGGGCTAGCGGGAGCCATTTCCTACGAGCAGTACTTC | CASSFGLAGAISYEQYF | TRBV7-9 | NA | TRBD2 | 17 | TRBJ2-7
TGTGCCAGCAGCTGGGGGGGTCAGCCCCAGCATTTT | CASSWGGQPQHF | TRBV7-8 | NA | NA | 12 | TRBJ1-5
TGTGCCAGCTCACCAGAGAATACGTTAGCGGGAGGGCCTTCAGTTGAGCAGTTCTTC | CASSPENTLAGGPSVEQFF | TRBV18 | many | TRBD2 | 19 | TRBJ2-1
TGTGCCAGCAGTCCCGGGACCCCGACTGGCGAGCAGTACTTC | CASSPGTPTGEQYF | TRBV12-3/TRBV12-4 | many | NA | 14 | TRBJ2-7
TGTGCCAGCATGGCAGGACAAAGCGCTGTAGCCAAAAACATTCAGTACTTC | CASMAGQSAVAKNIQYF | TRBV6-8 | many | NA | 17 | TRBJ2-4
TGTGCCAGTCGGGCCGGGACGGAGAGCTACGAGCAGTACTTC | CASRAGTESYEQYF | TRBV19 | few | NA | 14 | TRBJ2-7
TGTGCTAGCAGCCCAGAGGCTAGCGCGTACAATGAGCAGTTCTTC | CASSPEASAYNEQFF | TRBV7-7 | few | NA | 15 | TRBJ2-1
TGTGCCAGCAGCCTCTCGGCTAGCGGGAGGGGGGGATCCATTTCCCATGAGCAGTTCTTC | CASSLSASGRGGSISHEQFF | TRBV11-1 | few | TRBD2 | 20 | TRBJ2-1
TGTGCCAGCAGCCTTAGCGGGAGCAGGAAGACCCAGTACTTC | CASSLSGSRKTQYF | TRBV13 | NA | TRBD2 | 14 | TRBJ2-5
TGTGCCAGTAGTCCCTCTCCTGACTACGAGCAGTACTTC | CASSPSPDYEQYF | TRBV19 | many | NA | 13 | TRBJ2-7
TGTGCCAGCAGCGGCGGGGGTGACTCCTACGAGCAGTACTTC | CASSGGGDSYEQYF | TRBV9 | few | TRBD2 | 14 | TRBJ2-7
TGTGCCAGCAGTTCCCACGGCAGGGGTGGTAATTCACCCCTCCACTTT | CASSSHGRGGNSPLHF | TRBV6-2/TRBV6-3 | many | NA | 16 | TRBJ1-6
TGTGCCAGCAGCCCTTTAGCGGGAGATCTATACAATGAGCAGTTCTTC | CASSPLAGDLYNEQFF | TRBV5-5 | many | TRBD2 | 16 | TRBJ2-1
TGTGCCAGCGGGAACCAGGGTTGGTCCTACAATGAGCAGTTCTTC | CASGNQGWSYNEQFF | TRBV25-1 | many | NA | 15 | TRBJ2-1
TGTGCCAGCAGCTTAGTAGGGGACAAGGGTGACGAGCAGTACTTC | CASSLVGDKGDEQYF | TRBV7-9 | NA | NA | 15 | TRBJ2-7
TGTGCCAGCAGCCCCCGGGACAGGGTTTCGGGGCGCCAAAACATTCAGTACTTC | CASSPRDRVSGRQNIQYF | TRBV6-1 | many | TRBD1 | 18 | TRBJ2-4
TGTGCCAGCAGCTGGGGACTAGCGGGAGAATGCCGGTGGGAGCAGTACTTC | CASSWGLAGECRWEQYF | TRBV7-4 | many | TRBD2 | 17 | TRBJ2-7
TGTGCCAGCAGCCAGGGATCATCGAGACGCACAGATACGCAGTATTTT | CASSQGSSRRTDTQYF | TRBV3-1 | NA | NA | 16 | TRBJ2-3
TGTGCCAGCAGCGTAGCTACGGCGGGAGGTACAGATACGCAGTATTTT | CASSVATAGGTDTQYF | TRBV9 | many | TRBD2 | 16 | TRBJ2-3
TGTGCCAGCAGCTTCGGACAGGGCGCGCTGGATGAGCAGTTCTTC | CASSFGQGALDEQFF | TRBV7-2 | many | TRBD1 | 15 | TRBJ2-1
TGTGCCACCAGCAGAGATAGACAGGGAGAAGATACGCAGTATTTT | CATSRDRQGEDTQYF | TRBV15 | many | TRBD1 | 15 | TRBJ2-3